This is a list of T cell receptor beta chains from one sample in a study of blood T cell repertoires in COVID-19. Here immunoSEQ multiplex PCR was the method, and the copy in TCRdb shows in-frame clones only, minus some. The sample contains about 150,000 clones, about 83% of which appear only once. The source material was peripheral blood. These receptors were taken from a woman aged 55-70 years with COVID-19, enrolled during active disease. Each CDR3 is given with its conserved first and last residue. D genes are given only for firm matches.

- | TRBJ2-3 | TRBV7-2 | CASSLGSRISTDTQYF
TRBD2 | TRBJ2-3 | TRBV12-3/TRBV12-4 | CASSIAGDTQYF
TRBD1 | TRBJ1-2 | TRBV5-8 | CASSQDRGHGYTF
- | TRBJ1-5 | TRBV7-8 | CASSPNSNQPQHF
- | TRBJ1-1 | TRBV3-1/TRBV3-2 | CASSPKERTVGTEAFF
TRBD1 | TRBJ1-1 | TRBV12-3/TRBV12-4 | CASTRDSNTEAFF
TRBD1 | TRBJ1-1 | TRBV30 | CAWSARTGGTANTEAFF
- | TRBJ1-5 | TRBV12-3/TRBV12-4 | CASTLTANQPQHF
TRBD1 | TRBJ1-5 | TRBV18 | CASSVQGARNQPQHF
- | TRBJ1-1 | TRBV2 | CASLLEAGILTEAFF
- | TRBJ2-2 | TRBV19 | CASREGQNTGELFF
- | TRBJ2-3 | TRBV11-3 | CASSLGQDDTQYF
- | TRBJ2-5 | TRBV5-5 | CASSLRWTQRETQYF
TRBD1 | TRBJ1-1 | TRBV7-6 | CASSLYQGAMTEAFF
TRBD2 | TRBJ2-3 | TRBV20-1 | CSASGAGDLTDTQYF
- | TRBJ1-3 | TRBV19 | CASSTSVSGNTIYF
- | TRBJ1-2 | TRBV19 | CASSIFPSTANYGYTF
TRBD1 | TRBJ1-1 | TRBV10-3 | CAIRVDTTGESEAFF
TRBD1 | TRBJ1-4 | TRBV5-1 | CASSPNLMTGGREKLFF
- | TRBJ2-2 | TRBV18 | CASSLRGERRGYTGELFF
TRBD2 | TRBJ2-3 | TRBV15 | CATSRDRAAGDTQYF
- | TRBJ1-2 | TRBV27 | CASSLWGVENYGYTF
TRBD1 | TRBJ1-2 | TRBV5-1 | CASSTSGTGGGYTF
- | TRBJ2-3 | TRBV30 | CAWKAGVITDTQYF
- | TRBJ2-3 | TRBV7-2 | CASSASTDTQYF
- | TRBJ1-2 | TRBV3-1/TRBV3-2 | CASSQDWGSPIGGYGYTF
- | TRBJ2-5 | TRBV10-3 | CAIRAGTKETQYF
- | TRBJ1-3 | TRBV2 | CASSEWGGGTGNTIYF
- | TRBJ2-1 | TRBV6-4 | CASSATTGAYNEQFF
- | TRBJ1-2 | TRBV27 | CASSEQGANYGYTF
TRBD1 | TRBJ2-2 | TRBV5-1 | CASSPGTGPLSGELFF
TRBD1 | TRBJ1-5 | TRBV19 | CASRFGQGVNQPQHF
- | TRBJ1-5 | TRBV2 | CASSQGEARQPQHF